Shown below are 20 T cell receptor beta chains from a single sample sequenced in a study of PD-1 blockade in classical Hodgkin lymphoma. The sample's time point: newly diagnosed, previously untreated cHL patient sample. Generated by immunoSEQ multiplex PCR, the TCRdb table keeps only in-frame clones and is missing some. Of 20,000 to 25,000 clones in the sample, less than 95% were seen once. Sequenced material: peripheral blood mononuclear cells (PBMCs). Receptors originate from a human donor with classical Hodgkin lymphoma.

The chain carries TRBV5-6 and TRBJ1-2, with D maybe TRBD1 (5 bases). The CDR3 consists of 13 residues. Germline V CDR1 and CDR2: SGHDT, YYEEEE. Trimming shortened V by 4 bases and J by 6 bases, and 13 bases separated the two germline ends. CDR3: CASSPPGRDGYTF. CDR3 in DNA: TGTGCCAGCAGCCCACCAGGGAGGGATGGCTACACCTTC.

The chain uses TRBV2 and TRBJ1-3; no definite D call. Germline V gene sequence: CDR1 SNHLY, CDR2 FYNNEI. The V end was cut by 7 bases, the J end by 0 bases, with 10 bases between. The CDR3 consists of 14 residues. As DNA, the CDR3 is TGTGCCAGCACCCTCAGATTCTCTGGAAACACCATATATTTT. Protein product: CASTLRFSGNTIYF.

The V call is TRBV5-1, the J call TRBJ2-7, with D hard to call. The germline V gene encodes CDR1 SGHRS and CDR2 YFSETQ. V was shortened by 0 bases and J by 3 bases, with 7 bases between the two germline ends. The CDR3 contains 13 residues. CDR3 in DNA: TGCGCCAGCAGCTTGGACAGTTACTACGAGCAGTACTTC. Translation gives CASSLDSYYEQYF.

The genes are TRBV7-9 and TRBJ1-1, with a weak D call TRBD1 (5 bases). This CDR3 contains 14 residues. The germline V and J ends were trimmed by 5 bases and 6 bases, with 16 bases remaining between them. Per the germline V gene, CDR1 is SEHNR and CDR2 is FQNEAQ (reference sequence). Here the CDR3 DNA reads TGTGCCAGCAGCCGTAGTCAGGGAGCGGCTGAAGCTTTCTTT. This encodes CASSRSQGAAEAFF.

The gene calls are TRBV27 and TRBJ1-4; 7 nucleotides match TRBD1. After removal of 6 bases from V and 0 bases from J, the junction contained 7 bases not matched to a gene. The CDR3 extends over 16 amino acids. The germline V gene encodes CDR1 MNHEY and CDR2 SMNVEV (reference sequence). The CDR3 region is CASSPEGAATNEKLFF. The CDR3 nucleotides read TGTGCCAGCAGCCCAGAGGGGGCAGCAACTAATGAAAAACTGTTTTTT.

The rearrangement links TRBV27 to TRBJ2-1; no reliable D call. The CDR3 has 15 residues. Germline V gene data show CDR1 as MNHEY and CDR2 as SMNVEV (reference sequence). V dropped 5 bases and J dropped 2 bases, with 13 bases sitting between them. The CDR3 sequence: CASSRPHVAYNEQFF. The CDR3, as DNA: TGTGCCAGCAGTAGGCCCCATGTTGCCTACAATGAGCAGTTCTTC.

The rearrangement uses TRBV27 and TRBJ1-1, with D possibly matching TRBD1 (5 bases). The CDR3 totals 14 residues. Germline V lookup: CDR1 MNHEY, CDR2 SMNVEV (reference sequence). Trimming left V 5 bases short and J 5 bases short, with 15 bases between. CDR3 amino acids: CASSPQGRWTEAFF. CDR3 DNA: TGTGCCAGCAGTCCCCAGGGAAGGTGGACTGAAGCTTTCTTT.

The chain links TRBV11-2 to TRBJ2-7; the match to TRBD1 covers 8 bases. Trimming removed 2 bases from V and 3 bases from J; junction bases left unmatched: 6. CDR3 length: 15 residues. The germline V gene encodes CDR1 SGHAT and CDR2 FQNNGV. Here the CDR3 reads CASSLYRTGNYEQYF. The CDR3 DNA follows: TGTGCCAGCAGCTTATACCGGACAGGGAACTACGAGCAGTACTTC.

The rearrangement uses TRBV6-5 and TRBJ1-1; D is uncertain. The ends were cut back, 4 bases at V and 1 base at J, with 16 bases in the middle. This CDR3 is 16 amino acids long. Per the germline V gene, CDR1 is MNHEY and CDR2 is SVGAGI. The DNA of the CDR3 is TGTGCCAGCAGTTCAGCCTGGGTATACGGGAACACTGAAGCTTTCTTT. Its protein is CASSSAWVYGNTEAFF.

The J gene is TRBJ2-3, the V gene TRBV5-5, with TRBD1 matching 7 bases. V shed 0 bases, J shed 5 bases, and the junction held 9 bases outside the gene matches. CDR3 length: 16 amino acids. Germline-derived CDR1 and CDR2 are SGHKS and YYEKEE (reference sequence). This chain's CDR3 is CASSLAVRGYGDTQYF. The CDR3 coding sequence is TGTGCCAGCAGCTTGGCCGTCAGGGGGTATGGAGATACGCAGTATTTT. Variable domain in full (rest from reference TRBV5-5 and TRBJ2-3): DAGVTQSPTHLIKTRGQQVTLRCSPISGHKSVSWYQQVLGQGPQFIFQYYEKEERGRGNFPDRFSARQFPNYSSELNVNALLLGDSALYLCASSLAVRGYGDTQYFGPGTRLTVL.

The V call is TRBV19, the J call TRBJ2-5; D perhaps matches TRBD1 (6 bases). Germline CDR1 is LNHDA and CDR2 is SQIVND (reference sequence). V was trimmed by 6 bases and J by 5 bases, leaving 22 bases between them. This CDR3 has 16 amino acids. DNA for the CDR3: TGTGCCAGTAGCATACTTGGGGGCCGGGCGGGTGAGACCCAGTACTTC. Translating it yields CASSILGGRAGETQYF.

The chain is built from TRBV10-1 and TRBJ2-3; 7 nucleotides align to TRBD2. The V gene end was trimmed by 3 bases and the J gene end by 1 base; junction bases not matched to a gene: 4. Germline lookup yields CDR1 WNHNN and CDR2 SYGVQD (reference sequence). The CDR3 sequence is 15 residues long. CDR3 in DNA: TGCGCCAGCAGTGATGGAACTAGCGGCACAGATACGCAGTATTTT. This gives the protein CASSDGTSGTDTQYF.

This chain connects TRBV6-5 to TRBJ1-2; 7 bases map to TRBD1. This CDR3 is built from 14 residues. V was clipped by 1 base and J by 8 bases; unmatched bases: 7. CDR1 and CDR2 (germline): MNHEY, SVGAGI. The CDR3 region is CASSYFDRVGGYTF. DNA of the CDR3: TGTGCCAGCAGTTACTTCGACAGGGTGGGCGGCTACACCTTC.

The chain carries TRBV11-2 and TRBJ2-7; D may match TRBD1 or TRBD2 (5 bases each). The CDR3 has 13 amino acids. Germline V gene lookup returns CDR1 SGHAT and CDR2 FQNNGV. Trimming shortened V by 0 bases and J by 7 bases, and 10 bases separated the two germline ends. The CDR3 DNA reads as TGTGCCAGCAGCTTAGATTTGGGGGATGAGCAGTACTTC. This gives the protein CASSLDLGDEQYF.

The rearrangement links TRBV19 to TRBJ1-5; 7 bases align to TRBD1. Germline trimming cut 6 bases from V and 0 bases from J; bases unmatched to any gene: 5. This CDR3 spans 15 amino acids. Germline CDR1 LNHDA, CDR2 SQIVND (reference sequence). In DNA form, the CDR3 reads TGTGCCAGTAGACTACAGGGGAATAGCAATCAGCCCCAGCATTTT. It is translated as CASRLQGNSNQPQHF.

This sequence joins TRBV25-1 and TRBJ2-7; TRBD1 might be the D (7 bases). Between the trimmed V and J ends, which lost 6 bases and 5 bases, there was a span of 26 bases. Germline V gene lookup returns CDR1 MGHDK and CDR2 SYGVNS. CDR3 length: 17 amino acids. In nucleotides, the CDR3 is TGTGCCAGCAGCGAGTGGGCGGGACAGTCGATAAGTAACGAGCAGTACTTC. Translation: CASSEWAGQSISNEQYF.

The rearrangement links TRBV5-5 to TRBJ2-1, with D possibly matching TRBD1 (6 bases). This CDR3 is built from 14 residues. V dropped 4 bases and J dropped 7 bases, with 15 bases sitting between them. Germline assignment: CDR1 SGHKS and CDR2 YYEKEE (reference sequence). This chain's CDR3 is CASSLNPRGNEQFF. CDR3 nucleotides: TGTGCCAGCAGCCTAAACCCCAGGGGAAATGAGCAGTTCTTC.

The V and J genes are TRBV21-1 and TRBJ1-1; TRBD1, as called in the table, went unchecked against the DNA. TRBV21-1 is described as a pseudogene. This CDR3 has 14 amino acids. The CDR3, as DNA: TGTGCCAGCAGCATTGGGACACTGAACACTGAAGCTTTCTTT. Its translation is CASSIGTLNTEAFF.

This clone came up a few times. The chain is built from TRBV29-1 and TRBJ2-7; perhaps D is TRBD1 or TRBD2 (5 bases each). CDR3 length: 15 residues. The germline CDR1 and CDR2 sequences are SQVTM and ANQGSEA. Deletions cut 1 base from V and 2 bases from J, with 15 bases between. The CDR3 region is CSVEVSGTGPYEQYF. In nucleotides, the CDR3 is TGCAGCGTTGAAGTTTCCGGGACCGGCCCCTACGAGCAGTACTTC.

Comments on this clone: Because the CDR3's place on the DNA is in doubt, the DNA is left out and the CDR3 is given as listed by TCRdb. This chain links TRBV21-1 with TRBJ2-5; TRBD2, as called in the table, went unchecked against the DNA. TRBV21-1 is assigned pseudogene status. The CDR3 adds up to 24 amino acids, both ends counted. CDR3: CASSKLGGVGLWTSRVLPRETQYF.